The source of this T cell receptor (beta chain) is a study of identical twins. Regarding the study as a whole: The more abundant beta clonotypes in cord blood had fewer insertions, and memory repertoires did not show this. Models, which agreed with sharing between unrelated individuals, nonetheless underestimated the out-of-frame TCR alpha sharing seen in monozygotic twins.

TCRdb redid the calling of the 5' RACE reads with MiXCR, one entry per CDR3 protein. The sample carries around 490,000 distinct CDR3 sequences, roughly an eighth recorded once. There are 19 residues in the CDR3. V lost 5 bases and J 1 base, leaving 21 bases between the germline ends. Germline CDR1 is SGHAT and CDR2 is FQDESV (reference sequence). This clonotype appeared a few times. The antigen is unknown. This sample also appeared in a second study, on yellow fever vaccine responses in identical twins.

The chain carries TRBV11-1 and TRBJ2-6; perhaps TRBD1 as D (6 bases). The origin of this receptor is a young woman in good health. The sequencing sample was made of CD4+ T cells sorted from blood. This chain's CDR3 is CASSIHSGQKVSGANVLTF. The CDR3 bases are TGTGCCAGCAGCATTCACTCGGGACAAAAGGTGTCTGGGGCCAACGTCCTGACTTTC.